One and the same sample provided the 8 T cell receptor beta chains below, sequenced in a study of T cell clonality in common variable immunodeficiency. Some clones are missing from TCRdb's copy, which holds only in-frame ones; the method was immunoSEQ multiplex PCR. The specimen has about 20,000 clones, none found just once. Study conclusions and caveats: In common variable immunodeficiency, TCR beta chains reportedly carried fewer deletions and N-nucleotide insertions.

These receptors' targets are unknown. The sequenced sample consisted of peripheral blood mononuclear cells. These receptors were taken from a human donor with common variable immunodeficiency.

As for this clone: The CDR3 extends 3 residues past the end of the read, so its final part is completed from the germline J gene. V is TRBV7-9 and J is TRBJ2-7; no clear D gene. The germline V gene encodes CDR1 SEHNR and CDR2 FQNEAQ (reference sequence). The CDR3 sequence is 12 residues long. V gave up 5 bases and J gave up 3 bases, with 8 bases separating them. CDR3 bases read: TGTGCCAGCAGCACAAATTACTACGAG. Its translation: CASSTNYYE. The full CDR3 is CASSTNYYEQYF.

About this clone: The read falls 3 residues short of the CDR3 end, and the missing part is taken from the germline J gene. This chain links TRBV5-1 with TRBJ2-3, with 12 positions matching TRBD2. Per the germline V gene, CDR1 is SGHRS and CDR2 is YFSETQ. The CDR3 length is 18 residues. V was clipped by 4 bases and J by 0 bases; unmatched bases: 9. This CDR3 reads CASSAPSGRGASTDTQYF. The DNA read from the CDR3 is TGCGCCAGCAGCGCCCCTAGCGGGAGGGGTGCTAGCACAGATACG. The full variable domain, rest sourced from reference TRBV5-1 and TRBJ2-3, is KAGVTQTPRYLIKTRGQQVTLSCSPISGHRSVSWYQQTPGQGLQFLFEYFSETQRNKGNFPGRFSGRQFSNSRSEMNVSTLELGDSALYLCASSAPSGRGASTDTQYFGPGTRLTVL.

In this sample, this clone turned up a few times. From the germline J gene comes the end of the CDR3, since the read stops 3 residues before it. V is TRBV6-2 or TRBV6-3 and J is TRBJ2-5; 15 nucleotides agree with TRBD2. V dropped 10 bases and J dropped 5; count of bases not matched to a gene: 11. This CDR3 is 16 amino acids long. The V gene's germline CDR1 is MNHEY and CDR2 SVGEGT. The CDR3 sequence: CATPRTSGRAYETQYF. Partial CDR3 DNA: TGTGCCACCCCCCGGACTAGCGGGAGGGCCTACGAGACC.

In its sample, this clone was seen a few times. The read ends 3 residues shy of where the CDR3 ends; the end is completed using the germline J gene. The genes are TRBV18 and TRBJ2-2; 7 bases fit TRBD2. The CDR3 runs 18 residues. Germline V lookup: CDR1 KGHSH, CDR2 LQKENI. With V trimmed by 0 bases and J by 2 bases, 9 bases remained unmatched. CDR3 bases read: TGTGCCAGCTCACCACCGGCTAGCGGCGCTAGTAACACCGGGGAG. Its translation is CASSPPASGASNTGE. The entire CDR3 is CASSPPASGASNTGELFF.

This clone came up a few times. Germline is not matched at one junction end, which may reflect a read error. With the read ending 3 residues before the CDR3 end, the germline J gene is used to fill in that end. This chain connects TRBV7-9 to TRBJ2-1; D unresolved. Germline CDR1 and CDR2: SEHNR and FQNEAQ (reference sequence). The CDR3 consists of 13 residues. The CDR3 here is CSSSFQAYNEQFF. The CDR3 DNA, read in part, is TGTTCCAGCAGCTTTCAAGCTTACAATGAG.

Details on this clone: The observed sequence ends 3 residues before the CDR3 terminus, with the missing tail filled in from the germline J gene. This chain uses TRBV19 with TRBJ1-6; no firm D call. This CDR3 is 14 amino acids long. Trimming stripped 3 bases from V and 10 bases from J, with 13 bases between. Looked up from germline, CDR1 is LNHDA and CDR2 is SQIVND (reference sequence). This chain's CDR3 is CASSISLRISPLHF. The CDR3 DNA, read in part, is TGTGCCAGTAGTATTTCCCTCAGGATCTCACCC.

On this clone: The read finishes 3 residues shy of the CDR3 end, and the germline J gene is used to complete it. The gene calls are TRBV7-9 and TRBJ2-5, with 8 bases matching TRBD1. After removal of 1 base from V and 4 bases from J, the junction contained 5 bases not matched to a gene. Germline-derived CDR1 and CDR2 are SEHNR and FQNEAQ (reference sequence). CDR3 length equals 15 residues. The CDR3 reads CASSLVKGTGETQYF. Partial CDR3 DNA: TGTGCCAGCAGCTTAGTCAAAGGGACAGGAGAGACC.

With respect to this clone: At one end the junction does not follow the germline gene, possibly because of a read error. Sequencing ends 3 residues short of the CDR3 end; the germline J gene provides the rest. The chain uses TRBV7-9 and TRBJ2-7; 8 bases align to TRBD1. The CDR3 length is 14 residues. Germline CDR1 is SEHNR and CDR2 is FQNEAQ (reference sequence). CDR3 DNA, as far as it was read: TGTTCCAGCAGCTTTGGACAGGGCGTCAACGAG. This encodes CSSSFGQGVNE. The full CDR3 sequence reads CSSSFGQGVNEQYF.